A selection of T cell receptor beta chains follows, all from one sample in a study of blood T cells in healthy people across ages. TCRdb called the 5' RACE reads again in MiXCR, with one record for every CDR3 protein. The data hold roughly 1.4 million distinct CDR3 sequences, with approximately 59% observed a single time. Sample: blood. These receptors all come from a young man in good health. CDR3s include the opening cysteine and the closing phenylalanine or tryptophan. Fields, in order: clone size, D gene, J gene, V gene, CDR3 protein, CDR3 DNA. The D gene is left open where the match is weak. Clone size appears in some rows only: once, few, many, or a class for an expanded clone.

abundance: .
d_gene: .
j_gene: TRBJ1-2
v_gene: TRBV28
CDR3aa: CASSLPQGRGGNGYTF
CDR3nt: TGTGCCAGCAGTTTACCGCAGGGGCGAGGAGGCAATGGCTACACCTTC

abundance: few
d_gene: TRBD2
j_gene: TRBJ2-1
v_gene: TRBV7-2
CDR3aa: CASSRREEAGGLNEQFF
CDR3nt: TGTGCCAGCAGCCGAAGAGAGGAAGCGGGGGGTTTAAATGAGCAGTTCTTC

abundance: .
d_gene: TRBD1
j_gene: TRBJ1-2
v_gene: TRBV7-8
CDR3aa: CASSPDRVPGNYGYTF
CDR3nt: TGTGCCAGCAGCCCGGACAGGGTCCCCGGGAACTATGGCTACACCTTC

abundance: .
d_gene: .
j_gene: TRBJ1-2
v_gene: TRBV2
CDR3aa: CASSEAQGYYGYTF
CDR3nt: TGTGCCAGCAGTGAAGCTCAGGGTTACTATGGCTACACCTTC

abundance: .
d_gene: .
j_gene: TRBJ2-7
v_gene: TRBV25-1
CDR3aa: CASSDGVTYEQYF
CDR3nt: TGTGCCAGCAGTGATGGGGTTACCTACGAGCAGTACTTC

abundance: .
d_gene: .
j_gene: TRBJ1-5
v_gene: TRBV6-6
CDR3aa: CASSSLGVGQPQHF
CDR3nt: TGTGCCAGCAGTTCCCTAGGGGTGGGACAGCCCCAGCATTTT

abundance: few
d_gene: .
j_gene: TRBJ2-7
v_gene: TRBV4-2
CDR3aa: CASSRTRLTPQEQYF
CDR3nt: TGTGCCAGCAGCCGGACACGCTTGACTCCCCAGGAGCAGTACTTC

abundance: .
d_gene: .
j_gene: TRBJ2-3
v_gene: TRBV5-1
CDR3aa: CASSIGGEDTQYF
CDR3nt: TGCGCCAGCAGCATCGGGGGTGAGGATACGCAGTATTTT

abundance: .
d_gene: TRBD2
j_gene: TRBJ2-2
v_gene: TRBV12-3/TRBV12-4
CDR3aa: CASSTLKAGGHSGELFF
CDR3nt: TGTGCCAGCAGTACCCTAAAAGCGGGGGGGCATAGCGGGGAGCTGTTTTTT

abundance: .
d_gene: .
j_gene: TRBJ2-2
v_gene: TRBV6-2/TRBV6-3
CDR3aa: CASSVRTALSIGELFF
CDR3nt: TGTGCCAGCAGTGTGAGGACAGCCCTGAGTATCGGGGAGCTGTTTTTT

abundance: .
d_gene: TRBD1
j_gene: TRBJ2-3
v_gene: TRBV6-5
CDR3aa: CASSLRDRLTDTQYF
CDR3nt: TGTGCCAGCAGTCTTCGGGACAGGCTCACAGATACGCAGTATTTT

abundance: .
d_gene: .
j_gene: TRBJ1-2
v_gene: TRBV5-1
CDR3aa: CASSPNQEANYGYTF
CDR3nt: TGCGCCAGCAGCCCGAATCAGGAAGCTAACTATGGCTACACCTTC

abundance: .
d_gene: .
j_gene: TRBJ2-7
v_gene: TRBV5-6
CDR3aa: CASSLKGLLYVQYF
CDR3nt: TGTGCCAGCAGCTTGAAGGGACTCCTCTACGTGCAGTACTTC

abundance: .
d_gene: .
j_gene: TRBJ2-7
v_gene: TRBV28
CDR3aa: CASRTIYGQPYEQYF
CDR3nt: TGTGCCAGCAGGACGATCTACGGACAGCCCTACGAGCAGTACTTC

abundance: .
d_gene: .
j_gene: TRBJ1-2
v_gene: TRBV29-1
CDR3aa: CSVEVNRAALYGYTF
CDR3nt: TGCAGCGTTGAGGTTAATAGGGCAGCCCTATATGGCTACACCTTC

abundance: .
d_gene: .
j_gene: TRBJ1-1
v_gene: TRBV27
CDR3aa: CASSFFGRLNTEAFF
CDR3nt: TGTGCCAGCAGTTTTTTCGGACGGCTGAACACTGAAGCTTTCTTT

abundance: .
d_gene: .
j_gene: TRBJ2-7
v_gene: TRBV27
CDR3aa: CASSSARRLNEQYF
CDR3nt: TGTGCCAGCAGTTCGGCGCGCCGGTTGAACGAGCAGTACTTC